A selection of T cell receptor beta chains follows, all from one sample in a study of cytomegalovirus exposure and HLA in healthy donors. TCRdb's table, derived via immunoSEQ multiplex PCR, lists solely in-frame clones and lacks some. The sample contains fewer than 200,000 clones, approximately 87% of which appear only once. The sequencing sample was made of PBMCs. Source of these receptors: a woman aged 25 to 39 in good health and CMV-seronegative. Both conserved end residues are trimmed from each CDR3. The size entry is marked missing in some rows and otherwise reads once, few, many or a size class.

TRBJ2-7,NA,TRBV11-2,ASSSSHGGSYEQY
TRBJ2-3,NA,TRBV9,ASSVGGTSGNTQY
TRBJ2-7,NA,TRBV7-9,ASQGGPYEQY
TRBJ2-2,few,TRBV7-8,ALRTGSTGELF
TRBJ2-1,NA,TRBV5-1,ASRSTGGYNEQF
TRBJ2-3,NA,TRBV5-1,ASRSLGQGTDTQY
TRBJ1-1,NA,TRBV6-5,ASSDFQGGPEAF
TRBJ2-7,NA,TRBV27,ASSLSAASSYEQY
TRBJ2-1,NA,TRBV27,ASSLSLAGWDEQF
TRBJ1-3,NA,TRBV30,AWSLGQGGRNTIY
TRBJ2-7,NA,TRBV19,ASSRGLAGEQY
TRBJ2-3,NA,TRBV7-2,ASSPWELPTDTQY
TRBJ2-7,NA,TRBV30,AWSQRQGMDEQY
TRBJ1-6,NA,TRBV14,ASSQKRARQEQNSPLH
TRBJ1-4,NA,TRBV11-2,ASSLGDRVEKLF
TRBJ2-5,NA,TRBV6-5,ASSYGGMETQY
TRBJ2-2,once,TRBV6-1,ASSDYWNTGELF
TRBJ2-7,few,TRBV10-1,ASSAGTSGAYEQY
TRBJ1-5,NA,TRBV19,ASRSGQGKVNQPQH
TRBJ2-5,NA,TRBV10-2,ASSEGLAVYQETQY
TRBJ1-6,NA,TRBV6-1,ASSDGGPALH
TRBJ1-1,NA,TRBV25-1,ATSGGLDTEAF
TRBJ1-4,NA,TRBV27,ASSYDSTNEKLF
TRBJ1-2,NA,TRBV7-6,ASSLDGGRGNGYT
TRBJ2-7,NA,TRBV5-4,ASSSGQFPYEQY
TRBJ1-5,NA,TRBV4-1,ASSLWQDSNQPQH
TRBJ2-3,NA,TRBV27,ASSLFRGQGELYTQY
TRBJ2-4,NA,TRBV5-1,ASSFRGLAGTKNIQY
TRBJ1-4,once,TRBV29-1,SAGNNFGGTNEKLF
TRBJ2-7,NA,TRBV10-3,AISDNSYEQY
TRBJ2-3,few,TRBV6-1,ASWTTATDTQY
TRBJ2-5,NA,TRBV2,ASSEGTTLPPYQETQY
TRBJ1-1,NA,TRBV19,ASSLTGLNTEAF
TRBJ2-1,NA,TRBV27,ASSFGGYGEQF
TRBJ1-1,NA,TRBV7-8,ASTTSRTEMNTEAF
TRBJ1-6,NA,TRBV5-4,ASSTVDSPLH
TRBJ2-3,NA,TRBV10-1,ASSRDGGAQY
TRBJ2-3,NA,TRBV4-1,ASSPSQGTTDTQY
TRBJ2-7,NA,TRBV5-1,ASRSTSSDFYEQY
TRBJ2-2,NA,TRBV7-9,ASSSGLAGPGELF
TRBJ1-4,few,TRBV5-6,ASSIQGVGEKLF
TRBJ1-1,NA,TRBV5-1,ASSLESLGPGTEAF
TRBJ2-7,NA,TRBV6-1,ASSDVQGLPTYEQY
TRBJ1-2,NA,TRBV4-1,ASSSDSQQTVFTMHYT
TRBJ1-2,NA,TRBV4-1,ASSQAKGHYGYT
TRBJ2-2,NA,TRBV29-1,SASTTSGTGELF
TRBJ1-5,once,TRBV7-8,ASSQLPKDLTGVHRQPQH
TRBJ2-7,NA,TRBV5-1,ASTGTSGLYEQY
TRBJ2-7,NA,TRBV29-1,SVEDLRGTYEQY